This T cell receptor (beta chain) appears in the sequencing data of a study of cytomegalovirus exposure and HLA in healthy donors. PCR employed 60 Vbeta and 13 Jbeta primers. Repertoires were generated with immunoSEQ multiplex PCR, while TCRdb's copy carries only in-frame clones and drops some. The table shows some 150,000 clones, with roughly 70% occurring only once. This sequence was found in a man between 18 and 29 years old in good health and CMV-seropositive. Sample: PBMCs.

In nucleotides, the CDR3 is TGTGCCAGCAGTACCCCGGGACAGGGAGGCGAGACCCAGTACTTC. Translation gives CASSTPGQGGETQYF. This sequence joins TRBV27 and TRBJ2-5; the match to TRBD1 covers 9 bases. V lost 5 bases to trimming and J lost 5 bases; unmatched junction nucleotides: 9. Germline V gives CDR1 MNHEY, CDR2 SMNVEV (reference sequence). The CDR3 extends over 15 amino acids.